The subject of this entry is one T cell receptor beta chain. Its antigen is currently unknown. These data are taken from a study of glioma-infiltrating T cells after dendritic cell vaccination. The study's findings and limits: Patients with more pretreatment TILs had longer time to progression and survival.

Sequencing used immunoSEQ multiplex PCR; TCRdb keeps in-frame clones, though not all of them. This sample has just under 85,000 clones, with about 90% found just once. V was pared by 6 bases and J by 4 bases, with 10 bases between. Germline assignment: CDR1 MNHEY and CDR2 SVGAGI. This CDR3 comprises 14 residues. Blood PBMC samples: pre-vaccination, two weeks post third vaccination, and at tumor progression. The V and J genes are TRBV6-5 and TRBJ1-6; D not resolved. This sequence originates from a human donor with glioblastoma. This specimen consisted of blood, obtained before dendritic cell vaccination. CDR3 protein: CASSPPGYNSPLHF. The DNA for the CDR3 is TGTGCCAGCAGCCCCCCGGGTTATAATTCACCCCTCCACTTT.